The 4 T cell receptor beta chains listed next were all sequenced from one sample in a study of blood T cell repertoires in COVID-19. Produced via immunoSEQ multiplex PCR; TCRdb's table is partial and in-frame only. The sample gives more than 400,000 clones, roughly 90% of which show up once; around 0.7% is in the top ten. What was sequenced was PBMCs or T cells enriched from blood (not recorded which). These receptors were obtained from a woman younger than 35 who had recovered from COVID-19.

CDR3 in amino acids: CSVGYGDYGYTF. CDR3 sequence (DNA): TGCAGCGTTGGTTACGGGGACTATGGCTACACCTTC. V gene TRBV29-1 combines with J gene TRBJ1-2; D is uncertain. The CDR3 contains 12 residues. V lost 4 bases, J lost 3 bases, and 9 bases lay in between. The germline V gene has CDR1 SQVTM and CDR2 ANQGSEA.

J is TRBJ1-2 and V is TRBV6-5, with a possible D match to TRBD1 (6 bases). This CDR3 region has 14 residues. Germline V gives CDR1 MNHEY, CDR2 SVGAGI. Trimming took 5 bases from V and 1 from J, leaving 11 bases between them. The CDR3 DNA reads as TGTGCCAGCAGTCCGGGACACCTTAACTATGGCTACACCTTC. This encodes CASSPGHLNYGYTF.

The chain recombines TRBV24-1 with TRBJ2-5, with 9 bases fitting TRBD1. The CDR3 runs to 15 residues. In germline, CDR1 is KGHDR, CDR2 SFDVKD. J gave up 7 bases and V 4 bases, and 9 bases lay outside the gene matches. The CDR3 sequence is CATSDPGQGGATQYF. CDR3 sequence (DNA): TGTGCCACCAGTGACCCGGGACAGGGTGGGGCGACCCAGTACTTC.

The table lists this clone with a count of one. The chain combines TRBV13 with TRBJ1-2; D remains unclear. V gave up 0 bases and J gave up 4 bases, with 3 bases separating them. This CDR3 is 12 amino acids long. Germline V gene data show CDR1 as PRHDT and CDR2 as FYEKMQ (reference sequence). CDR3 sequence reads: CASSLGVYGYTF. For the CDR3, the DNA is TGTGCCAGCAGCTTAGGCGTCTATGGCTACACCTTC.